Sequencing of this T cell receptor beta chain was carried out in a study of OX40 agonist ivuxolimab in advanced cancers. Study details: Patients took ivuxolimab, an agonistic anti-OX40 (CD134) antibody.

People who had autoimmune disease history or systemic immunosuppression were excluded. The timepoints at which blood was sampled were baseline, cycle 4 day 1, and cycle 7 day 1. CDR1 and CDR2 from the germline V gene are MDHEN and SYDVKM. The trim removed 4 bases at V and 0 bases at J, leaving 6 bases unmatched. The CDR3 contains 17 residues. This table comes from immunoSEQ multiplex PCR, and its TCRdb copy is limited to in-frame clones, with some not included. The table records around 70,000 clones, around 80% of them present only once. General study points: The expanded peripheral T cells' antigen specificity was not determined.

Of note for this clone: As yet, its antigen is unknown.

V usage is TRBV28 and J usage is TRBJ1-3; TRBD1 matches 10 bases. The sample consisted of CD4+ or CD8+ T cells sorted from blood, taken in a trial of the OX40 agonist ivuxolimab. The sequence was obtained from an adult with an advanced solid tumor such as melanoma, head and neck, liver or kidney cancer. The CDR3 sequence is CASSSLGQGNSGNTIYF. As DNA, the CDR3 is TGTGCCAGCAGTTCCCTGGGACAGGGGAACTCTGGAAACACCATATATTTT.